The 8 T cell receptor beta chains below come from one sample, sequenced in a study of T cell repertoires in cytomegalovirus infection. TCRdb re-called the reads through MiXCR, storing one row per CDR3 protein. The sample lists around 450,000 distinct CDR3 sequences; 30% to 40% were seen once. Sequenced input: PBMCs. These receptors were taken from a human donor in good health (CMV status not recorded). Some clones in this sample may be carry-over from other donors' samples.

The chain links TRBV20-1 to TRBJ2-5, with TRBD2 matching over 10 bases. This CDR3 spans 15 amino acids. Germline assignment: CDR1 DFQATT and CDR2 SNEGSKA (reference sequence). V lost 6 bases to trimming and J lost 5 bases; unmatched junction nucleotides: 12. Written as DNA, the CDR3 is TGCAGTGCGGCGGGTAGCGGGGGGTTTGGGGAGACCCAGTACTTC. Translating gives CSAAGSGGFGETQYF.

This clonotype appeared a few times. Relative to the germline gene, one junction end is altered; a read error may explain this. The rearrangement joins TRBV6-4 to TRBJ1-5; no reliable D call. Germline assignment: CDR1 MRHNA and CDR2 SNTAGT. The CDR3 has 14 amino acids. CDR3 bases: TGTGCCAGCAGTGACTCCACAGAAAATCAGACCCAGCATTTT. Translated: CASSDSTENQTQHF.

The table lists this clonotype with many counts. The CDR3 sequence is CASRPGQDYTEAFF. Written as DNA, the CDR3 is TGTGCCAGCAGGCCGGGACAGGATTACACTGAAGCTTTCTTT. The chain combines TRBV6-1 with TRBJ1-1; 8 positions agree with TRBD1. CDR3 size: 14 residues. Germline V lookup: CDR1 MNHNS, CDR2 SASEGT. V lost 6 bases to trimming and J lost 3 bases; unmatched junction nucleotides: 6.

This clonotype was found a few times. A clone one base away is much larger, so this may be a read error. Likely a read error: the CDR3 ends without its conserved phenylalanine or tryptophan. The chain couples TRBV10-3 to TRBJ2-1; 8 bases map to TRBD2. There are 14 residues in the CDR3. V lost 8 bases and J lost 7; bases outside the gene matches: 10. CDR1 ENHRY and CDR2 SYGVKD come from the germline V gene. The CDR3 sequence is CAISSGLGENEQFL. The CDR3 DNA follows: TGTGCCATCTCTTCGGGACTAGGGGAAAATGAGCAGTTCTTA.

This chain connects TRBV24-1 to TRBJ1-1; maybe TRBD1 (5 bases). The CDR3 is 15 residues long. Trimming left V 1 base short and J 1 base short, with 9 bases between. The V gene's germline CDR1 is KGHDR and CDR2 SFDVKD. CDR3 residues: CATSDFGRANTEAFF. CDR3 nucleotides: TGTGCCACCAGTGATTTTGGCAGGGCGAACACTGAAGCTTTCTTT.

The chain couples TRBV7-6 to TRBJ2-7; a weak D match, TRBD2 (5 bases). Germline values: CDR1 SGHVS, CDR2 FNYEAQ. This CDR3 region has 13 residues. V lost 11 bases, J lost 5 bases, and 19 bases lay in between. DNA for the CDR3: TGTGCCCCCGCCTCCGGGGTAAAGCACGAGCAGTACTTC. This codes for CAPASGVKHEQYF.

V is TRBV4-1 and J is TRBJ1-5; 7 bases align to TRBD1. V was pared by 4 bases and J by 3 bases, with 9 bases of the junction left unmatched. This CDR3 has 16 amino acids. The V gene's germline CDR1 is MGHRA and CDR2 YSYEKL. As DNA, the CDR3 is TGCGCCAGCAGCCTAGGGACAGCTAATACCAATCAGCCCCAGCATTTT. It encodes CASSLGTANTNQPQHF.

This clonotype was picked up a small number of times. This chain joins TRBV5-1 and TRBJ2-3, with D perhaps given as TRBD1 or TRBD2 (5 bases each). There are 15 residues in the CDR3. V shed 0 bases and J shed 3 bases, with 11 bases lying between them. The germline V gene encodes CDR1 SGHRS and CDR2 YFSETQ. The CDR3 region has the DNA TGCGCCAGCAGCTTGGAGCCGGGACGAACAGATACGCAGTATTTT. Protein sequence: CASSLEPGRTDTQYF.